These 20 T cell receptor beta chains originate from one sample sequenced in a study of CD8+ T cells in alopecia areata (dated by TCRdb to 2017 to 2018). The treatment or condition label corresponds to: oral pan-JAK inhibitor, 5-10 mg twice daily. Library preparation used the immunoSEQ multiplex PCR assay. RNA was extracted from all samples and reverse transcribed into cDNA as template for TCR sequencing. TCRdb retrieved this table from immuneACCESS and kept in-frame rearrangements only. Not all clones are present; in checked studies, unresolved V genes account for under half, and no reason is known for the remainder. The sample data list approximately 210,000 clones, and approximately 67% of these were observed just once. Roughly 1.2% of the sample is taken by the ten largest. The sequencing here drew on CD4+ T cells sorted from blood, taken at week 44, from a patient treated with tofacitinib. The receptors stem from a human donor with alopecia areata.

J is TRBJ2-7 and V is TRBV6-6; 14 bases align to TRBD2. Trimming took 2 bases from V and 2 from J; bases not matched to a gene: 2. Per germline, CDR1 MNHNY and CDR2 SVGAGI (reference sequence). This CDR3 contains 16 residues. This CDR3 reads CASSYTTSGGAYEQYF. CDR3 coding DNA: TGTGCCAGCAGTTACACGACTAGCGGGGGGGCCTACGAGCAGTACTTC.

Here the CDR3 reads CATSRGPGDNTEAFF. In DNA form, the CDR3 reads TGTGCCACCAGCAGAGGGCCAGGAGACAACACTGAAGCTTTCTTT. The chain links TRBV15 to TRBJ1-1; no firm D call. With 1 base removed from V and 2 bases from J, the gap between germline ends came to 11 bases. The germline CDR1 and CDR2 sequences are LNHNV and YYDKDF (reference sequence). This CDR3 is 15 amino acids long.

This chain connects TRBV5-1 to TRBJ1-1; 7 nucleotides match TRBD1. This CDR3 comprises 15 residues. Germline lookup yields CDR1 SGHRS and CDR2 YFSETQ. Germline trimming cut 2 bases from V and 2 bases from J; bases unmatched to any gene: 6. This chain's CDR3 is CASSFHGQANTEAFF. CDR3 DNA sequence: TGCGCCAGCAGCTTTCACGGACAGGCCAACACTGAAGCTTTCTTT.

The rearrangement links TRBV27 to TRBJ2-3, with D possibly TRBD2 on 5 matching bases. The CDR3 consists of 15 residues. Germline assignment: CDR1 MNHEY and CDR2 SMNVEV (reference sequence). Trimming cost V 0 bases and J 4 bases, with 11 bases left between them. CDR3 protein: CASSLSRLASDTQYF. In nucleotides, the CDR3 is TGTGCCAGCAGTTTATCGCGGCTAGCTTCAGATACGCAGTATTTT.

In this sample, this clone turned up a few times. The chain couples TRBV2 to TRBJ1-4, with D perhaps matching TRBD1 (5 bases). Germline V gene lookup returns CDR1 SNHLY and CDR2 FYNNEI. The CDR3 runs to 15 residues. Trimming removed 2 bases at V and 8 bases at J, with 15 bases between. The CDR3 loop is CASSERSRVPEKLFF. CDR3 DNA: TGTGCCAGCAGTGAACGGTCCAGGGTTCCGGAAAAACTGTTTTTT.

CDR3 nucleotides: TGCAGCGTTGAAGCCCAGCCCGGTGAGCAGTTCTTC. Protein: CSVEAQPGEQFF. The chain joins TRBV29-1 to TRBJ2-1; D is uncertain. The CDR3 is made up of 12 amino acids. CDR1 is SQVTM, CDR2 ANQGSEA, per germline. Trimming took off 1 base at V and 9 bases at J, with 10 bases between the two ends.

The chain has TRBV30 and TRBJ2-5; 10 bases match TRBD2. This CDR3 comprises 15 residues. V was pared by 1 base and J by 5 bases, with 7 bases of the junction left unmatched. Germline V gene data show CDR1 as GTSNPN and CDR2 as SVGIG (reference sequence). This CDR3 is CAWSDLAGVRETQYF. As DNA, the CDR3 is TGTGCCTGGAGTGACCTAGCGGGGGTTAGGGAGACCCAGTACTTC.

This chain joins TRBV5-1 and TRBJ2-2, with D tentatively TRBD1 (6 bases). The ends were cut back, 4 bases at V and 6 bases at J, with 10 bases in the middle. The CDR3 is made up of 13 amino acids. CDR1 is SGHRS and CDR2 is YFSETQ in the germline V gene. DNA for the CDR3: TGCGCCAGCAGCAATCAGGGGTCCGGGGAGCTGTTTTTT. Amino acid sequence: CASSNQGSGELFF.

This chain uses TRBV5-1 with TRBJ2-1; TRBD2 matches 10 bases. The CDR3 is 16 residues long. From germline, CDR1 is SGHRS and CDR2 YFSETQ. After removal of 0 bases from V and 2 bases from J, the junction contained 2 bases not matched to a gene. Here the CDR3 reads CASSLVAGGAYNEQFF. Written as DNA, the CDR3 is TGCGCCAGCAGCTTGGTAGCGGGGGGCGCCTACAATGAGCAGTTCTTC.

V is TRBV29-1 and J is TRBJ2-2; possibly TRBD2 for D (5 bases). This CDR3 is built from 12 residues. Deletions cut 3 bases from V and 8 bases from J, with 10 bases between. From germline, CDR1 is SQVTM and CDR2 ANQGSEA. CDR3 bases: TGCAGCGTTGACGGAGGTCCTGGGGAGCTGTTTTTT. Its translation is CSVDGGPGELFF.

On this clone: Other nucleotide sequences in the sample specify the same CDR3. The chain has TRBV5-1 and TRBJ1-1; the match to TRBD1 covers 11 bases. The CDR3 consists of 14 residues. The germline V gene has CDR1 SGHRS and CDR2 YFSETQ. V was pared by 3 bases and J by 4 bases, with 2 bases of the junction left unmatched. The CDR3 coding sequence is TGCGCCAGCAGCTCGGGACAGGGGGGCACTGAAGCTTTCTTT. Amino acid sequence: CASSSGQGGTEAFF. Full variable domain (outside the CDR3, taken from reference TRBV5-1 and TRBJ1-1): KAGVTQTPRYLIKTRGQQVTLSCSPISGHRSVSWYQQTPGQGLQFLFEYFSETQRNKGNFPGRFSGRQFSNSRSEMNVSTLELGDSALYLCASSSGQGGTEAFFGQGTRLTVV.

The V and J genes are TRBV29-1 and TRBJ2-6, with D perhaps matching TRBD2 (6 bases). CDR1 is SQVTM and CDR2 is ANQGSEA in the germline V gene. Trimming took off 5 bases at V and 1 base at J, with 12 bases between the two ends. The CDR3 extends over 15 amino acids. The CDR3 nucleotides read TGCAGCGTTAGGGGCCGGGAGTCTGGGGCCAACGTCCTGACTTTC. It is translated as CSVRGRESGANVLTF.

The chain has TRBV7-9 and TRBJ2-7; D remains ambiguous. The CDR3 loop spans 14 amino acids. With 2 bases removed from V and 5 bases from J, the gap between germline ends came to 13 bases. From germline, CDR1 is SEHNR and CDR2 FQNEAQ (reference sequence). The CDR3 region has the DNA TGTGCCAGCAGCTTACGATCGGGTATGGACGAGCAGTACTTC. Translation: CASSLRSGMDEQYF. The full variable domain, completed using reference TRBV7-9 and TRBJ2-7, is DTGVSQNPRHKITKRGQNVTFRCDPISEHNRLYWYRQTLGQGPEFLTYFQNEAQLEKSRLLSDRFSAERPKGSFSTLEIQRTEQGDSAMYLCASSLRSGMDEQYFGPGTRLTVT.

This chain's CDR3 is CASSLGSVTDEQYF. In DNA, the CDR3 is TGTGCCAGCAGCTTAGGGTCTGTGACGGACGAGCAGTACTTC. The chain recombines TRBV11-3 with TRBJ2-7; D gene unclear. Germline V gene sequence: CDR1 SGHNT, CDR2 YENEEA. V dropped 1 base and J dropped 5 bases, with 12 bases sitting between them. CDR3 size: 14 residues.

The gene calls are TRBV6-5 and TRBJ2-3; 10 bases are a match to TRBD2. The germline V gene has CDR1 MNHEY and CDR2 SVGAGI. V was pared by 9 bases and J by 4 bases, with 7 bases of the junction left unmatched. The CDR3 contains 14 residues. The CDR3 coding sequence is TGTGCCAGTGGAGCGGGGGGGCCGTCAGATACGCAGTATTTT. This gives the protein CASGAGGPSDTQYF.

CDR3 nucleotides: TGTGCCAGCTCACCACCGACAGGGCGTCGCTACGAGCAGTACTTC. As protein: CASSPPTGRRYEQYF. The chain combines TRBV18 with TRBJ2-7; 7 positions match TRBD1. Germline CDR1 is KGHSH and CDR2 is LQKENI. This CDR3 is built from 15 residues. Germline trimming cut 0 bases from V and 3 bases from J; bases unmatched to any gene: 5.

This chain joins TRBV6-5 and TRBJ1-4; a possible D gene is TRBD1 (6 bases). The V and J ends lost 7 bases and 4 bases respectively, with 10 bases between them. Germline CDR1 reads MNHEY; CDR2 reads SVGAGI. This CDR3 contains 13 residues. Here the CDR3 DNA reads TGTGCCAGCAAGGTACAGGGTAATGAAAAACTGTTTTTT. Residues: CASKVQGNEKLFF.

The chain joins TRBV2 to TRBJ2-3; the match to TRBD2 covers 10 bases. J gave up 2 bases and V 5 bases, and 4 bases lay outside the gene matches. Germline-derived CDR1 and CDR2 are SNHLY and FYNNEI. CDR3 size: 15 residues. The CDR3 DNA reads as TGTGCCAGCAGTCCTACTAGCGGGGACACAGATACGCAGTATTTT. Translating it yields CASSPTSGDTDTQYF.

Only a few counts were recorded for this clone. This chain links TRBV10-3 with TRBJ2-7; 7 bases align to TRBD1. Germline V gene sequence: CDR1 ENHRY, CDR2 SYGVKD. After removal of 10 bases from V and 2 bases from J, the junction contained 11 bases not matched to a gene. The CDR3 loop spans 14 amino acids. CDR3 sequence reads: CASRRGTEAYEQYF. CDR3 nucleotide sequence: TGTGCCAGCAGACGAGGGACAGAAGCCTACGAGCAGTACTTC.

The V gene is TRBV19, the J gene TRBJ1-2; D might be TRBD1 (5 bases). V dropped 5 bases and J dropped 6 bases, with 7 bases sitting between them. The CDR3 extends over 11 amino acids. Germline CDR1 reads LNHDA; CDR2 reads SQIVND (reference sequence). The CDR3 is CASSQGNGYTF. Here the CDR3 DNA reads TGTGCCAGTAGTCAGGGAAATGGCTACACCTTC.